This TCR beta chain is from a study of spatial heterogeneity in lung cancer. Overall study: Detected sequences consistently included more beta-chain ones than alpha-chain ones. Whole-study findings and limits: Counts that tracked tumor mutation counts were those of expanded intratumoral alpha and beta TCRs.

Sample time point: sample taken at primary tumor resection. TCRdb called the 5' RACE reads again in MiXCR, with one record for every CDR3 protein. Here the sample spans more than 950 distinct CDR3 sequences, about 18% being singletons. This clonotype is labeled medium-sized. Antigen unknown. Germline lookup yields CDR1 MNHEY and CDR2 SMNVEV (reference sequence). V dropped 4 bases and J dropped 0 bases, with 10 bases sitting between them. The CDR3 runs to 14 residues. The chain recombines TRBV27 with TRBJ2-7, with D uncertain. The source material was lung tumor tissue, sampled at surgery. The clonotype originates from a male donor with early-stage non-small cell lung cancer. CDR3 nucleotide sequence: TGTGCCAGCAGTTCCCGGGCCTACTCCTACGAGCAGTACTTC. Protein: CASSSRAYSYEQYF.